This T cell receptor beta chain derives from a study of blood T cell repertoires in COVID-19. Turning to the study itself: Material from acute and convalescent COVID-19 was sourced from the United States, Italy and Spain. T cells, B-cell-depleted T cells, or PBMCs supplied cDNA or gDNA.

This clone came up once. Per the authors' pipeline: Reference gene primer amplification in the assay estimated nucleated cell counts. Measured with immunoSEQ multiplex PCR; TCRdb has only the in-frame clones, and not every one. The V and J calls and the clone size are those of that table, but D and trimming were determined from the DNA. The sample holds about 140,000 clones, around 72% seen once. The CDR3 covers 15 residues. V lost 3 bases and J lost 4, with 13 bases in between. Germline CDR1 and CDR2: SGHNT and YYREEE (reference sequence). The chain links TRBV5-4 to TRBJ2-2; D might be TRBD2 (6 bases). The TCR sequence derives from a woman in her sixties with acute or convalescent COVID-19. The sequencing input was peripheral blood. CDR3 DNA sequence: TGTGCCAGCAGCTGGGGAGGAGGGGTCACCGGGGAGCTGTTTTTT. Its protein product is CASSWGGGVTGELFF.